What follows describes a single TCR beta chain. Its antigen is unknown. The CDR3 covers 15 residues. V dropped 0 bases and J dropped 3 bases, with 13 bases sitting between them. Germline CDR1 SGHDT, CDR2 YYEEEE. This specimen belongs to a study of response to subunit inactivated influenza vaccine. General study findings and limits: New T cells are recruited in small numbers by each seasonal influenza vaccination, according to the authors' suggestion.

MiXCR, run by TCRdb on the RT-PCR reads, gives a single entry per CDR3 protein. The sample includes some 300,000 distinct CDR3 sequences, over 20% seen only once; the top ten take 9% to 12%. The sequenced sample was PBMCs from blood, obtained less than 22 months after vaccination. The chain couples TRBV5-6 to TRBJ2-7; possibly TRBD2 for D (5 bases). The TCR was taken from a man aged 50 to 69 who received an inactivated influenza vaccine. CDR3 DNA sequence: TGTGCCAGCAGCTTGGCTCGGGGATCTTACTACGAGCAGTACTTC. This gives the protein CASSLARGSYYEQYF.